The T cell receptor beta chain described here comes from a study of control samples from healthy donors and cancer patients. Germline trimming cut 0 bases from V and 8 bases from J; bases unmatched to any gene: 5. CDR3 length equals 15 residues. CDR1 is MNHNY and CDR2 is SVGAGI in the germline V gene (reference sequence). TCRdb keeps only in-frame clones here, not all; method: immunoSEQ multiplex PCR. The repertoire holds some 150,000 clones, with about nine tenths as singletons. The rearrangement joins TRBV6-6 to TRBJ2-4; 9 bases agree with TRBD1. Sequenced sample: blood. This clonotype originated in a woman aged 25 to 39 in good health. CDR3 amino acids: CASSYSGTGRDIQYF. DNA for the CDR3: TGTGCCAGCAGTTACTCGGGGACAGGGCGGGACATTCAGTACTTC.